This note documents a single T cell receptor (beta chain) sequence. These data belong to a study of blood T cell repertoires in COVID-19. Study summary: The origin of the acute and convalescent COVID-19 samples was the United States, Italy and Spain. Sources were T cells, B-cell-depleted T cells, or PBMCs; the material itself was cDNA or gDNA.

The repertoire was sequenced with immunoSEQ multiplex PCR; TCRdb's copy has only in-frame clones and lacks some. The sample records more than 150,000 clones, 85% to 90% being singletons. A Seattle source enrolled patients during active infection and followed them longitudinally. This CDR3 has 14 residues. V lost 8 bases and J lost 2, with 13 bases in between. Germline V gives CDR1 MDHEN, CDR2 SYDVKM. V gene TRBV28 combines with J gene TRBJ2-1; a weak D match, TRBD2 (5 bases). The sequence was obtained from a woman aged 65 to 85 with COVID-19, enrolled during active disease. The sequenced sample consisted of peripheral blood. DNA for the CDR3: TGTGCCAGCGGCAGGACTGTGACCTACAATGAGCAGTTCTTC. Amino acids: CASGRTVTYNEQFF.